Listed below are T cell receptor beta chains from one sample, sequenced in a study of breast tumors, draining lymph nodes, adjacent tissues. A single record per CDR3 protein comes from TCRdb applying MiXCR to the multiplex PCR reads. The table lists some 230,000 distinct CDR3 sequences, less than 40% of them singletons. The sample comprised axillary lymph node tissue. The receptors here all came from a female donor with breast cancer. Some clones in this sample may be carry-over from other donors' samples. CDR3s include the opening cysteine and the closing phenylalanine or tryptophan. The D gene is left open where the match is weak. Size values are once, few and many counts, or a class for expanded clones, and some rows have none.

j_gene: TRBJ1-3; v_gene: TRBV3-1; len: 15; abundance: once; d_gene: -; CDR3aa: CAGSQVVSSGNTIYF; CDR3nt: TGTGCCGGCAGCCAAGTTGTGTCCTCTGGAAACACCATATATTTT
j_gene: TRBJ1-5; v_gene: TRBV20-1; len: 14; abundance: many; d_gene: TRBD1; CDR3aa: CSASKGAGNQPQHF; CDR3nt: TGCAGTGCTAGTAAGGGGGCCGGCAATCAGCCCCAGCATTTT
j_gene: TRBJ1-3; v_gene: TRBV20-1; len: 14; abundance: few; d_gene: -; CDR3aa: CSARRQGAGTTIYF; CDR3nt: TGCAGTGCTAGGCGTCAGGGAGCTGGAACCACCATATATTTT
j_gene: TRBJ1-6; v_gene: TRBV6-5; len: 20; abundance: -; d_gene: -; CDR3aa: CARRLAGEVFPGLEGSPLHF; CDR3nt: TGTGCCAGAAGACTAGCGGGAGAGGTCTTCCCGGGACTTGAGGGTTCACCCCTCCACTTT
j_gene: TRBJ2-3; v_gene: TRBV10-3; len: 15; abundance: many; d_gene: -; CDR3aa: CAISVSGAPRDTQYF; CDR3nt: TGTGCCATCAGTGTTAGCGGTGCACCGAGGGATACGCAGTATTTT
j_gene: TRBJ2-3; v_gene: TRBV29-1; len: 17; abundance: many; d_gene: -; CDR3aa: CSVEGVDVSRSTDTQYF; CDR3nt: TGCAGCGTTGAAGGGGTAGATGTTTCCCGTAGCACAGATACGCAGTATTTT
j_gene: TRBJ2-1; v_gene: TRBV7-9; len: 16; abundance: many; d_gene: -; CDR3aa: CASSAPGPSPNNEQFF; CDR3nt: TGTGCCAGCAGCGCCCCCGGGCCATCCCCGAACAATGAGCAGTTCTTC
j_gene: TRBJ2-7; v_gene: TRBV11-1; len: 17; abundance: once; d_gene: TRBD2; CDR3aa: CASSHPGLAGGYYEQYF; CDR3nt: TGTGCCAGCAGCCACCCGGGACTAGCGGGGGGCTACTACGAGCAGTACTTC
j_gene: TRBJ2-2; v_gene: TRBV5-1; len: 17; abundance: -; d_gene: -; CDR3aa: CASTSGAGQLYTGELFF; CDR3nt: TGCGCCAGCACCTCAGGAGCGGGACAGCTCTACACCGGGGAGCTGTTTTTT
j_gene: TRBJ1-2; v_gene: TRBV6-1; len: 14; abundance: many; d_gene: -; CDR3aa: CASSHPRPGRGYTF; CDR3nt: TGTGCCAGCAGTCACCCCCGGCCAGGGCGAGGCTACACCTTC
j_gene: TRBJ1-6; v_gene: TRBV5-6; len: 14; abundance: many; d_gene: -; CDR3aa: CASSKGRIYSPLHF; CDR3nt: TGTGCCAGCAGCAAAGGCAGGATTTATTCACCCCTCCACTTT
j_gene: TRBJ2-3; v_gene: TRBV20-1; len: 13; abundance: many; d_gene: -; CDR3aa: CSARVGNTDTQYF; CDR3nt: TGCAGTGCTAGAGTGGGCAACACAGATACGCAGTATTTT
j_gene: TRBJ2-1; v_gene: TRBV7-9; len: 14; abundance: many; d_gene: -; CDR3aa: CASSLGVGRDEQFF; CDR3nt: TGTGCCAGCAGCTTAGGGGTAGGGCGGGATGAGCAGTTCTTC
j_gene: TRBJ1-5; v_gene: TRBV9; len: 13; abundance: many; d_gene: -; CDR3aa: CASSEGHNQPQHF; CDR3nt: TGTGCCAGCAGCGAGGGACACAATCAGCCCCAGCATTTT
j_gene: TRBJ1-2; v_gene: TRBV19; len: 11; abundance: many; d_gene: -; CDR3aa: CASKSEDGYTF; CDR3nt: TGTGCCAGTAAGTCAGAAGATGGCTACACCTTC
j_gene: TRBJ2-4; v_gene: TRBV5-1; len: 14; abundance: few; d_gene: -; CDR3aa: CASSLVGTGNIQYF; CDR3nt: TGCGCCAGCAGCTTGGTGGGGACCGGAAACATTCAGTACTTC
j_gene: TRBJ1-5; v_gene: TRBV9; len: 15; abundance: once; d_gene: TRBD1; CDR3aa: CASPRQGMDNQPQHF; CDR3nt: TGTGCCAGCCCCCGACAGGGGATGGACAATCAGCCCCAGCATTTT
j_gene: TRBJ2-7; v_gene: TRBV5-1; len: 14; abundance: few; d_gene: TRBD1; CDR3aa: CASSWVGQGYEQYF; CDR3nt: TGCGCCAGCAGCTGGGTCGGACAGGGCTACGAGCAGTACTTC
j_gene: TRBJ1-2; v_gene: TRBV7-3; len: 15; abundance: -; d_gene: TRBD1; CDR3aa: CASSLGGQGAHGYPF; CDR3nt: TGTGCCAGCAGCTTGGGGGGACAGGGGGCCCACGGCTACCCCTTC
j_gene: TRBJ1-3; v_gene: TRBV30; len: 12; abundance: -; d_gene: -; CDR3aa: CAWSVGRNTIYF; CDR3nt: TGTGCCTGGAGTGTCGGTAGAAACACCATATATTTT
j_gene: TRBJ2-7; v_gene: TRBV2; len: 15; abundance: many; d_gene: TRBD2; CDR3aa: CASTRPTSGSNEQYF; CDR3nt: TGTGCCAGCACCAGACCGACTAGCGGGAGCAACGAGCAGTACTTC
j_gene: TRBJ1-1; v_gene: TRBV2; len: 14; abundance: -; d_gene: TRBD1; CDR3aa: CASTRQGRVEEAFF; CDR3nt: TGTGCCAGCACCCGACAGGGTCGGGTAGAAGAAGCTTTCTTT
j_gene: TRBJ1-3; v_gene: TRBV7-9; len: 13; abundance: many; d_gene: -; CDR3aa: CASRQYSGNTIYF; CDR3nt: TGTGCCAGCCGACAGTACTCTGGAAACACCATATATTTT
j_gene: TRBJ2-1; v_gene: TRBV9; len: 12; abundance: many; d_gene: -; CDR3aa: CASSVSYNEQFF; CDR3nt: TGTGCCAGCAGCGTTTCCTACAATGAGCAGTTCTTC
j_gene: TRBJ1-6; v_gene: TRBV10-2; len: 13; abundance: many; d_gene: -; CDR3aa: CASSGRGNSPLHF; CDR3nt: TGCGCCAGCAGTGGTAGGGGAAATTCACCCCTCCACTTT
j_gene: TRBJ1-5; v_gene: TRBV7-2; len: 12; abundance: -; d_gene: -; CDR3aa: CASGFRGQPQHF; CDR3nt: TGTGCCAGCGGCTTTCGGGGACAGCCCCAGCATTTT
j_gene: TRBJ2-1; v_gene: TRBV7-9; len: 12; abundance: many; d_gene: -; CDR3aa: CASSSSRDEQFF; CDR3nt: TGTGCCAGCAGCTCGTCTAGGGATGAGCAGTTCTTC
j_gene: TRBJ2-7; v_gene: TRBV2; len: 11; abundance: many; d_gene: -; CDR3aa: CASSVDYEQYF; CDR3nt: TGTGCCAGCAGTGTTGACTACGAGCAGTACTTC
j_gene: TRBJ2-5; v_gene: TRBV7-8; len: 19; abundance: many; d_gene: TRBD2; CDR3aa: CASSSLYRRLAGVQETQYF; CDR3nt: TGTGCCAGCAGCTCGCTCTACCGTCGACTAGCGGGGGTTCAAGAGACCCAGTACTTC
j_gene: TRBJ2-1; v_gene: TRBV19; len: 12; abundance: many; d_gene: -; CDR3aa: CASSIGVHEQFF; CDR3nt: TGTGCCAGTAGTATAGGGGTCCATGAGCAGTTCTTC
j_gene: TRBJ2-7; v_gene: TRBV4-3; len: 13; abundance: many; d_gene: -; CDR3aa: CASSLNGGYEQYF; CDR3nt: TGCGCCAGCAGCCTGAACGGGGGCTACGAGCAGTACTTC
j_gene: TRBJ2-3; v_gene: TRBV11-2; len: 18; abundance: few; d_gene: TRBD2; CDR3aa: CASSLLLGLAGGRDTQYF; CDR3nt: TGTGCCAGCAGCTTACTGTTGGGACTAGCGGGAGGGCGCGATACGCAGTATTTT
j_gene: TRBJ2-3; v_gene: TRBV7-9; len: 14; abundance: -; d_gene: -; CDR3aa: CASSVGTQQDTQYF; CDR3nt: TGTGCCAGCAGCGTAGGAACTCAACAGGATACGCAGTATTTT
j_gene: TRBJ1-3; v_gene: TRBV2; len: 14; abundance: many; d_gene: TRBD1; CDR3aa: CASTPTGEGNTIYF; CDR3nt: TGTGCCAGCACTCCGACAGGGGAGGGAAACACCATATATTTT
j_gene: TRBJ2-7; v_gene: TRBV5-8; len: 12; abundance: many; d_gene: -; CDR3aa: CASSLAQLEQYF; CDR3nt: TGTGCCAGCAGCTTGGCTCAGCTCGAGCAGTACTTC
j_gene: TRBJ2-3; v_gene: TRBV20-1; len: 13; abundance: many; d_gene: -; CDR3aa: CSARTLGTDTQYF; CDR3nt: TGCAGTGCTAGAACTCTAGGGACAGATACGCAGTATTTT
j_gene: TRBJ2-2; v_gene: TRBV12-3/TRBV12-4; len: 14; abundance: few; d_gene: -; CDR3aa: CASSLERLTGELFF; CDR3nt: TGTGCCAGCAGTTTAGAACGGCTCACCGGGGAGCTGTTTTTT
j_gene: TRBJ1-2; v_gene: TRBV25-1; len: 15; abundance: -; d_gene: TRBD1; CDR3aa: CASSGPTGGLYGYTF; CDR3nt: TGTGCCAGCAGTGGACCGACAGGGGGACTTTATGGCTACACCTTC
j_gene: TRBJ2-5; v_gene: TRBV5-1; len: 15; abundance: many; d_gene: TRBD2; CDR3aa: CASSQGTSGGETQYF; CDR3nt: TGCGCCAGCAGTCAAGGGACTAGCGGGGGTGAGACCCAGTACTTC
j_gene: TRBJ1-1; v_gene: TRBV7-2; len: 14; abundance: few; d_gene: -; CDR3aa: CASSRGGYRTEAFF; CDR3nt: TGTGCCAGCAGCCGAGGTGGGTATCGAACTGAAGCTTTCTTT
j_gene: TRBJ2-3; v_gene: TRBV7-9; len: 16; abundance: -; d_gene: TRBD2; CDR3aa: CASSSSSGRVADTQYF; CDR3nt: TGTGCCAGCAGTTCCTCTAGCGGGAGGGTCGCAGATACGCAGTATTTT
j_gene: TRBJ1-1; v_gene: TRBV7-9; len: 13; abundance: few; d_gene: -; CDR3aa: CASSLEPNTEAFF; CDR3nt: TGTGCCAGCAGCTTGGAACCGAACACTGAAGCTTTCTTT
j_gene: TRBJ2-5; v_gene: TRBV7-7; len: 15; abundance: many; d_gene: -; CDR3aa: CASSPRDTGGETQYF; CDR3nt: TGTGCTAGCAGCCCCCGGGACACTGGTGGAGAGACCCAGTACTTC
j_gene: TRBJ2-7; v_gene: TRBV2; len: 13; abundance: -; d_gene: -; CDR3aa: CASSKDGESEQYF; CDR3nt: TGTGCCAGCAGTAAGGACGGGGAGAGCGAGCAGTACTTC
j_gene: TRBJ2-5; v_gene: TRBV20-1; len: 13; abundance: many; d_gene: TRBD2; CDR3aa: CSATGTIKETQYF; CDR3nt: TGCAGTGCTACCGGGACTATTAAAGAGACCCAGTACTTC
j_gene: TRBJ2-6; v_gene: TRBV5-1; len: 18; abundance: many; d_gene: TRBD2; CDR3aa: CASSLTSGGPSGANVLTF; CDR3nt: TGCGCCAGCAGCCTGACTAGCGGGGGGCCCTCTGGGGCCAACGTCCTGACTTTC
j_gene: TRBJ2-2; v_gene: TRBV25-1; len: 13; abundance: once; d_gene: TRBD2; CDR3aa: CAAGLGDTGELFF; CDR3nt: TGTGCCGCCGGACTAGGTGACACCGGGGAGCTGTTTTTT
j_gene: TRBJ1-1; v_gene: TRBV11-2; len: 16; abundance: once; d_gene: -; CDR3aa: CASSPTTTSMNTEAFF; CDR3nt: TGTGCCAGCAGCCCAACTACGACAAGCATGAACACTGAAGCTTTCTTT
j_gene: TRBJ2-3; v_gene: TRBV20-1; len: 16; abundance: many; d_gene: TRBD2; CDR3aa: CSARDPPGGREDTQYF; CDR3nt: TGCAGTGCTAGAGATCCGCCGGGGGGGCGGGAAGATACGCAGTATTTT
j_gene: TRBJ2-5; v_gene: TRBV7-3; len: 13; abundance: few; d_gene: -; CDR3aa: CASSLVAYETQYF; CDR3nt: TGTGCCAGCAGCCTGGTGGCATACGAGACCCAGTACTTC
j_gene: TRBJ2-7; v_gene: TRBV20-1; len: 12; abundance: many; d_gene: TRBD1; CDR3aa: CSAVTGTGRQYF; CDR3nt: TGCAGTGCGGTCACCGGGACAGGGAGGCAGTACTTC